Presented here are 16 T cell receptor beta chains from one specimen sequenced in a study of control samples from healthy donors and cancer patients. Some clones are missing from TCRdb's copy, which holds only in-frame ones; the method was immunoSEQ multiplex PCR. The sample lists 65,000 to 80,000 clones, around 90% occurring once. Sequencing used PBMCs. The receptors were gathered from a woman aged 55-69 years with head and neck cancer.

This clone appeared once. The CDR3 loop is CASSPPQRQMQYF. DNA for the CDR3: TGTGCCAGCTCACCACCTCAACGACAAATGCAGTACTTC. The chain has TRBV18 and TRBJ2-7; unclear D gene. The length of the CDR3 is 13 residues. CDR1 and CDR2 from the germline V gene are KGHSH and LQKENI. Trimming removed 0 bases at V and 9 bases at J, with 12 bases between. Based on the CDR3 plus reference TRBV18 and TRBJ2-7, the full variable domain is NAGVMQNPRHLVRRRGQEARLRCSPMKGHSHVYWYRQLPEEGLKFMVYLQKENIIDESGMPKERFSAEFPKEGPSILRIQQVVRGDSAAYFCASSPPQRQMQYFGPGTRLTVT.

The chain employs TRBV29-1 and TRBJ1-5, with D uncertain. Germline values: CDR1 SQVTM, CDR2 ANQGSEA. V was clipped by 4 bases and J by 3 bases, with 10 bases between them. This CDR3 spans 13 amino acids. The CDR3 region has the DNA TGCAGCGTTGGGCTCGGGCTCAATCAGCCCCAGCATTTT. Its protein is CSVGLGLNQPQHF.

V is TRBV6-1 and J is TRBJ1-1; TRBD1 agrees at 9 bases. The CDR3 runs to 16 residues. CDR1 and CDR2 (germline): MNHNS, SASEGT. V was pared by 0 bases and J by 4 bases, with 6 bases of the junction left unmatched. CDR3 coding DNA: TGTGCCAGCAGTGAAGCCGAGGACAGGGGAAGCACTGAAGCTTTCTTT. Residues: CASSEAEDRGSTEAFF.

The V and J genes are TRBV9 and TRBJ2-5, with 7 bases identical to TRBD2. Per the germline V gene, CDR1 is SGDLS and CDR2 is YYNGEE. After removal of 0 bases from V and 5 bases from J, the junction contained 10 bases not matched to a gene. This CDR3 is built from 16 residues. The CDR3 DNA reads TGTGCCAGCAGCGTAGGTTTTGCGGGAGATGGGGAGACCCAGTACTTC. It specifies CASSVGFAGDGETQYF.

The chain has TRBV19 and TRBJ2-1; D gene unclear. Germline CDR1 is LNHDA and CDR2 is SQIVND (reference sequence). CDR3 length: 13 amino acids. V lost 8 bases and J lost 0, with 8 bases in between. CDR3 sequence (DNA): TGTGCCAGTTCTCCGAGCTCCTACAATGAGCAGTTCTTC. Its translation: CASSPSSYNEQFF.

This chain links TRBV5-1 with TRBJ2-7; 12 nucleotides align to TRBD2. V shed 0 bases and J 6 bases; nucleotides not matched to a gene: 4. Germline V gives CDR1 SGHRS, CDR2 YFSETQ. This CDR3 is 15 amino acids long. The CDR3 reads CASSLAVTSGGEQYF. The CDR3 coding sequence is TGCGCCAGCAGCTTGGCCGTGACTAGCGGGGGCGAGCAGTACTTC.

The gene calls are TRBV4-3 and TRBJ2-3, with D unclear. The V gene's germline CDR1 is LGHNA and CDR2 YSLEER. The CDR3 spans 16 residues. Trimming pared 2 bases from V and 4 bases from J, leaving 16 bases between. In nucleotides, the CDR3 is TGCGCCAGCAGCCAACCGTCGAGTTGGTGGGCAGATACGCAGTATTTT. Protein product: CASSQPSSWWADTQYF.

The V gene is TRBV2, the J gene TRBJ2-1; 10 bases align to TRBD2. CDR1 and CDR2 (germline): SNHLY, FYNNEI. The CDR3 has 13 amino acids. The ends lost 9 bases at V and 6 bases at J; junction bases unmatched: 5. The CDR3 here is CASESGRGNEQFF. For the CDR3, the DNA is TGTGCCAGTGAGAGCGGGAGGGGCAATGAGCAGTTCTTC.

J is TRBJ2-1 and V is TRBV11-2; 8 bases align to TRBD1. CDR3 length: 16 residues. V was clipped by 5 bases and J by 5 bases; unmatched bases: 11. Germline CDR1 SGHAT, CDR2 FQNNGV. The CDR3 reads CASSIWTGRLDNEQFF. The CDR3 nucleotides read TGTGCCAGCAGCATCTGGACAGGGAGGCTGGACAATGAGCAGTTCTTC. Full variable domain (rest looked up from reference TRBV11-2 and TRBJ2-1): EAGVAQSPRYKIIEKRQSVAFWCNPISGHATLYWYQQILGQGPKLLIQFQNNGVVDDSQLPKDRFSAERLKGVDSTLKIQPAKLEDSAVYLCASSIWTGRLDNEQFFGPGTRLTVL.

This clone was seen more than once but under ten times. Distinct nucleotide sequences in the sample also encode this CDR3. This sequence joins TRBV28 and TRBJ1-5; D uncertain. CDR1 and CDR2 (germline): MDHEN, SYDVKM. This CDR3 is built from 15 residues. Trimming took off 5 bases at V and 0 bases at J, with 11 bases between the two ends. CDR3 amino acids: CASSHNWGSNQPQHF. CDR3 sequence (DNA): TGTGCCAGCAGTCATAACTGGGGTAGCAATCAGCCCCAGCATTTT. The entire variable domain, with the rest obtained from reference TRBV28 and TRBJ1-5, is as follows: DVKVTQSSRYLVKRTGEKVFLECVQDMDHENMFWYRQDPGLGLRLIYFSYDVKMKEKGDIPEGYSVSREKKERFSLILESASTNQTSMYLCASSHNWGSNQPQHFGDGTRLSIL.

The sample holds one count of this clone. The gene calls are TRBV3-1 (or the pseudogene TRBV3-2) and TRBJ2-2; the match to TRBD1 covers 9 bases. The junction had 5 bases not matched to a gene; V was cut back by 8 bases and J by 7 bases. Germline CDR1 and CDR2: LGHDT and YNNKEL (reference sequence). This CDR3 is built from 13 residues. The CDR3 DNA follows: TGTGCCAGCCAACAGGGGGCGGGCGGGGAGCTGTTTTTT. Protein product: CASQQGAGGELFF.

The rearrangement links TRBV29-1 to TRBJ1-1; 10 nucleotides match TRBD1. The V gene end was trimmed by 6 bases and the J gene end by 4 bases; junction bases not matched to a gene: 5. CDR1 SQVTM and CDR2 ANQGSEA come from the germline V gene. The CDR3 loop spans 13 amino acids. The CDR3 DNA reads as TGCAGCGTCGAGGGACAGGGGAGCACTGAAGCTTTCTTT. Translation gives CSVEGQGSTEAFF. Filled out from reference TRBV29-1 and TRBJ1-1, the complete variable domain reads SAVISQKPSRDICQRGTSLTIQCQVDSQVTMMFWYRQQPGQSLTLIATANQGSEATYESGFVIDKFPISRPNLTFSTLTVSNMSPEDSSIYLCSVEGQGSTEAFFGQGTRLTVV.

V usage is TRBV29-1 and J usage is TRBJ1-4, with D possibly TRBD1 on 5 matching bases. V was trimmed by 7 bases and J by 5 bases, leaving 17 bases between them. The germline CDR1 and CDR2 sequences are SQVTM and ANQGSEA. The CDR3 covers 14 residues. CDR3 in DNA: TGCAGCGGATCTTCAGGGTTGGTGAATGAAAAACTGTTTTTT. Protein sequence: CSGSSGLVNEKLFF.

This chain connects TRBV11-2 to TRBJ1-2; no clear D gene. The CDR3 contains 14 residues. The V gene lost 6 bases and the J gene lost 0 bases, with 11 bases spanning the gap. CDR1 is SGHAT and CDR2 is FQNNGV in the germline V gene. CDR3: CASSLVQANYGYTF. The DNA of the CDR3 is TGTGCCAGCAGTCTAGTTCAGGCTAACTATGGCTACACCTTC.

V usage is TRBV4-2 and J usage is TRBJ1-1; 8 bases are shared with TRBD1. This CDR3 is built from 14 residues. The junction had 2 bases not matched to a gene; V was cut back by 4 bases and J by 1 base. The germline V gene has CDR1 LGHNA and CDR2 YNFKEQ. CDR3 protein: CASSPGQGNTEAFF. The DNA for the CDR3 is TGTGCCAGCAGCCCTGGACAGGGGAACACTGAAGCTTTCTTT.

J is TRBJ2-1 and V is TRBV20-1; D is uncertain. This CDR3 has 11 residues. V was pared by 3 bases and J by 7 bases, with 7 bases between. The germline V gene has CDR1 DFQATT and CDR2 SNEGSKA (reference sequence). The CDR3 here is CSARRKNEQFF. The CDR3 DNA reads as TGCAGTGCTAGGAGGAAGAATGAGCAGTTCTTC.